The sequence of this TCR beta chain was determined in a study of CD8 T cells in ankylosing spondylitis. Study outcomes and limitations: Made up of 7 to 9 highly homologous variants, a TCR beta motif appeared characteristic of ankylosing spondylitis blood. Several of the motif variants were reported before in synovial fluid and blood from reactive arthritis.

The authors made TCR beta libraries by quantitative 5'-RACE with molecular barcodes. TCRdb reprocessed the 5' RACE reads with MiXCR, giving one entry per CDR3 protein. The table records 250,000 or so distinct CDR3 sequences, more than 15% of them present only once. Regarding this clonotype: The antigen is unknown.

The sequence was obtained from a male donor with ankylosing spondylitis or in good health (not recorded which). Material for sequencing was blood, either unsorted or a sorted T cell fraction (not recorded which).

The CDR3 DNA is TGCGCCAGCAGCCAAGACGTCCAGAGCTCCTACGAGCAGTACTTC. This translates into CASSQDVQSSYEQYF. V usage is TRBV4-1 and J usage is TRBJ2-7; no clear D. Germline CDR1 MGHRA, CDR2 YSYEKL. The CDR3 sequence is 15 residues long. The V end lost 0 bases, the J end lost 0 bases, and 9 bases lay between the germline ends.